This entry is about one TCR beta chain. V was pared by 6 bases and J by 3 bases, with 11 bases between. The CDR3 contains 12 residues. The germline CDR1 and CDR2 sequences are SQVTM and ANQGSEA. The data were obtained in a study of T cells after somatic rescue of genetic block. Clones were read by immunoSEQ multiplex PCR, and TCRdb kept only the in-frame ones, dropping some. Of 95,000 to 120,000 clones listed, just over 90% are singletons. The chain joins TRBV29-1 to TRBJ1-2, with D possibly matching TRBD1 (5 bases). This receptor was obtained from a woman younger than 35. The material sequenced was peripheral blood mononuclear cells (PBMCs). The CDR3 sequence is CSVPTVDYGYTF. The DNA of the CDR3 is TGCAGCGTGCCGACAGTCGACTATGGCTACACCTTC.